These 5 T cell receptor beta chains were sequenced from one sample in a study of cytomegalovirus exposure and HLA in healthy donors. With 60 Vbeta and 13 Jbeta primers, the PCR was carried out. The repertoire was sequenced with immunoSEQ multiplex PCR; TCRdb's copy has only in-frame clones and lacks some. The repertoire consists of around 140,000 clones, with about three quarters occurring once and the leading ten covering about 1.5%. The source material was PBMCs. Receptors were obtained from a young woman in good health and CMV-seronegative.

This chain joins TRBV2 and TRBJ1-2, with no clear D. Trimming took 3 bases from V and 4 from J, leaving 12 bases between them. CDR3 length: 14 amino acids. Looked up from germline, CDR1 is SNHLY and CDR2 is FYNNEI. The CDR3 DNA is TGTGCCAGCAGTGAGAGAGGGCAGGCCTATGGCTACACCTTC. Translation: CASSERGQAYGYTF. Together with reference TRBV2 and TRBJ1-2, the CDR3 gives the full variable domain: EPEVTQTPSHQVTQMGQEVILRCVPISNHLYFYWYRQILGQKVEFLVSFYNNEISEKSEIFDDQFSVERPDGSNFTLKIRSTKLEDSAMYFCASSERGQAYGYTFGSGTRLTVV.

V usage is TRBV30 and J usage is TRBJ2-1; 8 nucleotides agree with TRBD2. V dropped 3 bases and J dropped 13; count of bases not matched to a gene: 11. The CDR3 covers 13 residues. Germline values: CDR1 GTSNPN, CDR2 SVGIG (reference sequence). CDR3 bases: TGTGCCTGGAGGTGGGGCCAGCGGGAGCCCCAGTTCTTC. Its protein product is CAWRWGQREPQFF.

The V and J genes are TRBV5-5 and TRBJ2-1, with 7 nucleotides matching TRBD2. Germline-derived CDR1 and CDR2 are SGHKS and YYEKEE (reference sequence). This CDR3 is built from 15 residues. Trimming took 3 bases from V and 4 from J; bases not matched to a gene: 7. DNA of the CDR3: TGTGCCAGCAGCTGGGGGGGACGGATATACAATGAGCAGTTCTTC. Amino acid sequence: CASSWGGRIYNEQFF. Based on the CDR3 plus reference TRBV5-5 and TRBJ2-1, the full variable domain is DAGVTQSPTHLIKTRGQQVTLRCSPISGHKSVSWYQQVLGQGPQFIFQYYEKEERGRGNFPDRFSARQFPNYSSELNVNALLLGDSALYLCASSWGGRIYNEQFFGPGTRLTVL.

The sample holds a few counts of this clone. The V call is TRBV4-2, the J call TRBJ2-5; 11 positions match TRBD2. This CDR3 is 18 amino acids long. J was trimmed by 5 bases and V by 3 bases; bases with no gene match: 14. Germline CDR1 and CDR2: LGHNA and YNFKEQ. CDR3 nucleotides: TGTGCCAGCAGCCAGGTTACTAGCGGGAGCCCTCTGGGGGAGACCCAGTACTTC. Encoded protein: CASSQVTSGSPLGETQYF.

In DNA, the CDR3 is TGTGCCAGCTCACCAGCGGAGACTAGTAACAATGAGCAGTTCTTC. Amino acids: CASSPAETSNNEQFF. The gene calls are TRBV18 and TRBJ2-1, with D maybe TRBD2 (6 bases). The CDR3 runs to 15 residues. V gave up 2 bases and J gave up 5 bases, with 13 bases separating them. The V gene's germline CDR1 is KGHSH and CDR2 LQKENI.